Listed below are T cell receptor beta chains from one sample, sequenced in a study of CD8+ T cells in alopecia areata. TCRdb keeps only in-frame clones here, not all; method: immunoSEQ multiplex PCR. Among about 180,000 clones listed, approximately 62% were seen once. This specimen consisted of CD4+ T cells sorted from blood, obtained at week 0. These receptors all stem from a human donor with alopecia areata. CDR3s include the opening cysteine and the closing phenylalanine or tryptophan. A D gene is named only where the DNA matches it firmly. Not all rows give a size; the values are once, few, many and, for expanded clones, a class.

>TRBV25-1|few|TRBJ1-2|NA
TGTGCCAGCAGTGTTTATGACTATGGCTACACCTTC
CASSVYDYGYTF
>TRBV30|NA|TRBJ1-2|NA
TGTGCCTGGGGGGAAAACTATGGCTACACCTTC
CAWGENYGYTF
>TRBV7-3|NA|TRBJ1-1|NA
TGTGCCAGCAGCCGCATGCAGAACACTGAAGCTTTCTTT
CASSRMQNTEAFF
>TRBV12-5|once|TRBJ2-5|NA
TGTGCTAGTGGTTTGGTACTAGGGGAAGGGGAGACCCAGTACTTC
CASGLVLGEGETQYF
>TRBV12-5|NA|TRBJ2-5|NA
TGTGCTAGTGGTTTTTTGTTGGAGACCCAGTACTTC
CASGFLLETQYF
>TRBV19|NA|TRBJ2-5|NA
TGTGCCAGTAGCCCCGGTGGACAAGAGACCCAGTACTTC
CASSPGGQETQYF
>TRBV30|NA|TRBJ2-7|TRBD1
TGTGCCTGGAGTGAAGGACAGGGGGCTATCTACGAGCAGTACTTC
CAWSEGQGAIYEQYF
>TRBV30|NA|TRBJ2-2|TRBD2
TGTGCCTGGAGGAGCGGGGTAGGGACCGGGGAGCTGTTTTTT
CAWRSGVGTGELFF
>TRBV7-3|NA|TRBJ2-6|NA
TGTGCCAGCAGTCACAGCTCTGGGGCCAACGTCCTGACTTTC
CASSHSSGANVLTF
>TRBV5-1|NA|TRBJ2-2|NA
TGCGCCAGCAGCACCTATAGCGGACTGAACACCGGGGAGCTGTTTTTT
CASSTYSGLNTGELFF
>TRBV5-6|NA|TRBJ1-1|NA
TGTGCCAGCAGCTTGTCTACTGAAGCTTTCTTT
CASSLSTEAFF
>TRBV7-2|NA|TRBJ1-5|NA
TGTGCCAGCAGCTCGGGGACCTACCAAGGCAATCAGCCCCAGCATTTT
CASSSGTYQGNQPQHF
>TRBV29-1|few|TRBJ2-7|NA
TGCAGCGTTGAAAGCACCGGGACACCTAACGAGCAGTACTTC
CSVESTGTPNEQYF
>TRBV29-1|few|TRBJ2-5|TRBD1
TGCAGCGAGGGACAGGGATCGGTGGAGACCCAGTACTTC
CSEGQGSVETQYF
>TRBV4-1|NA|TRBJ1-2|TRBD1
TGCGCCAGCAGCCAAGATACAGGGGGGCGGAGGGGCTACACCTTC
CASSQDTGGRRGYTF
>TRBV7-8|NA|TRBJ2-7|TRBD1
TGTGCCAGCAGCGCGTATAGACAGGGATCCTACGAGCAGTACTTC
CASSAYRQGSYEQYF
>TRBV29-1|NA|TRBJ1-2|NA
TGCAGCGTCCCGGGGGGTCGAGGTGGCTACACCTTC
CSVPGGRGGYTF
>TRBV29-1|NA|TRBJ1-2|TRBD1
TGCAGCGTTGCGGAAAGCCGGACAGGGGCTGGCTACACCTTC
CSVAESRTGAGYTF
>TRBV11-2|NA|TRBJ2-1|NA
TGTGCCAGCAACAACCCCCGGGGGCAGGGAGTCAATGAGCAGTTCTTC
CASNNPRGQGVNEQFF
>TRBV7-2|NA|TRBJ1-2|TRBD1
TGTGCCAGCAGCCCCCAGGGGGCTGGCTACACCTTC
CASSPQGAGYTF
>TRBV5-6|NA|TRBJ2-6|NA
TGTGCCAGCAGCTTATTACAAGGCATCGGGGCCAACGTCCTGACTTTC
CASSLLQGIGANVLTF
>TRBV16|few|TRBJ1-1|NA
TGTGCCAGCAGAGAAGGGAACACTGAAGCTTTCTTT
CASREGNTEAFF
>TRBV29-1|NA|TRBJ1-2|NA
TGCAGCGCCGAACAGGGCTTGGATGGCTACACCTTC
CSAEQGLDGYTF
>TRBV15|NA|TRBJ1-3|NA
TGTGCCACCAGCAGATCTCGGGCTGGAAACACCATATATTTT
CATSRSRAGNTIYF
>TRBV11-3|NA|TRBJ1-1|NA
TGTGCCAGCAGCTTAGTTCCGGGATCCGGGACTGAAGCTTTCTTT
CASSLVPGSGTEAFF
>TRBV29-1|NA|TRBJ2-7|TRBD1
TGCAGCGTCCGACAGGGGGCATACGAGCAGTACTTC
CSVRQGAYEQYF
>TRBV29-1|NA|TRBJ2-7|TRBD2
TGCAGCGTCTCTCGAGCGGGGGTCCAAGCCTACGAGCAGTACTTC
CSVSRAGVQAYEQYF
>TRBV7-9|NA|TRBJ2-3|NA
TGTGCCAGCAGCCCACCGGGACGCTCTGGAGATACGCAGTATTTT
CASSPPGRSGDTQYF
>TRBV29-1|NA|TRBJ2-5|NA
TGCAGCGTACCTTTGGCGTGGGAGACCCAGTACTTC
CSVPLAWETQYF
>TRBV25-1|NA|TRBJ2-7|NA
TGTGCCAGCAGTTCCGGGAAAAGCTACGAGCAGTACTTC
CASSSGKSYEQYF
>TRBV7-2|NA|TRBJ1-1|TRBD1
TGTGCCAGCAGCTTAGGAGGGGGCGGCACTGAAGCTTTCTTT
CASSLGGGGTEAFF
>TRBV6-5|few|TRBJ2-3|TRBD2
TGTGCCAGCAGACAGGGACTAGCGGTAGATACGCAGTATTTT
CASRQGLAVDTQYF
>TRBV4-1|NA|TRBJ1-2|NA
TGCGCCAGCAGCCAAGCGTGGCCCGAAAACTATGGCTACACCTTC
CASSQAWPENYGYTF
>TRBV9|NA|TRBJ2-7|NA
TGTGCCAGCAGCCGGACCGCCGACAGCTCCTACGAGCAGTACTTC
CASSRTADSSYEQYF
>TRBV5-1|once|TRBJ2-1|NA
TGCGCCAGCGCAGGGGGGTCCTACAATGAGCAGTTCTTC
CASAGGSYNEQFF
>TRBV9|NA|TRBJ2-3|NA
TGTGCCAGCAGCCTCGGAGGGACGCAGTATTTT
CASSLGGTQYF
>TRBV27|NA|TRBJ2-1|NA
TGTGCCAGCAGTCCCAATGATGAGCAGTTCTTC
CASSPNDEQFF
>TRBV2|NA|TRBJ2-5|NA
TGTGCCAGCAGTGGCCAGAGGCAGGACAAAGAGACCCAGTACTTC
CASSGQRQDKETQYF
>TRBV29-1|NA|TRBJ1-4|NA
TGCAGCGTTGCCGACAGCTCAACTAATGAAAAACTGTTTTTT
CSVADSSTNEKLFF
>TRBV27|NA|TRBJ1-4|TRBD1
TGTGCCAGCAGCCGAATAACGGGGCAGGGGGTAGAAAAACTGTTTTTT
CASSRITGQGVEKLFF
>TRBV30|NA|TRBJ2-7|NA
TGTGCCTGGAGACCCCCCGGGACCTACGAGCAGTACTTC
CAWRPPGTYEQYF
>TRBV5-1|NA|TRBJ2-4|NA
TGCGCCAGCAGCTTGGCAGGGGCCCAAAACATTCAGTACTTC
CASSLAGAQNIQYF
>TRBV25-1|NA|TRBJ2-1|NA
TGTGCCAGCAGTGATGTGCACAATGAGCAGTTCTTC
CASSDVHNEQFF
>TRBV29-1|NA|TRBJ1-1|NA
TGCAGCGTCAGGACCCGTATGAACACTGAAGCTTTCTTT
CSVRTRMNTEAFF
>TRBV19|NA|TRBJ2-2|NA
TGTGCCAGTAGCTCCATGGGGGCGACCGGGGAGCTGTTTTTT
CASSSMGATGELFF
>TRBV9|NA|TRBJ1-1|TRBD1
TGTGCCAGCAGCATATGGACAGGGGACAACACTGAAGCTTTCTTT
CASSIWTGDNTEAFF
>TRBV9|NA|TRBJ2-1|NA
TGTGCCAGCGGTTTCCTAGGTGGCCATGAGCAGTTCTTC
CASGFLGGHEQFF